Listed here are 15 T cell receptor beta chains from one sample, sequenced in a study of monozygotic twins with inflammatory bowel disease. TCRdb derives one entry per CDR3 protein from the 5' RACE reads, leaving out DNA. The table for this sample gives some 440,000 distinct CDR3 sequences. The sample consisted of blood. These receptors all come from a human donor with ulcerative colitis or Crohn's disease, or a healthy co-twin of an affected twin (not recorded which).

This chain connects TRBV7-9 to TRBJ1-4; the TRBD1 assignment by TCRdb is unverifiable without DNA. CDR3 length: 15 amino acids. Germline CDR1 is SEHNR and CDR2 is FQNEAQ (reference sequence). CDR3 amino acids: CASSLVGDGSEKLFF.

The chain carries TRBV6-1 and TRBJ1-1; with no DNA, the TCRdb D assignment of TRBD1 cannot be verified. The CDR3 covers 15 residues. Germline V gene lookup returns CDR1 MNHNS and CDR2 SASEGT. CDR3 amino acids: CASSGQGGTNTEAFF.

The J gene is TRBJ1-1, the V gene TRBV12-3 or TRBV12-4. The CDR3 spans 14 residues. CDR3 in amino acids: CASSFTGSNTEAFF.

This chain links TRBV12-3 or TRBV12-4 with TRBJ1-2. This CDR3 contains 13 residues. This chain's CDR3 is CASSPSTDGGYTF.

This chain joins TRBV3-1 and TRBJ1-2; TCRdb gives TRBD1 as the D gene, but with no DNA this cannot be confirmed. Per the germline V gene, CDR1 is LGHDT and CDR2 is YNNKEL (reference sequence). The CDR3 loop spans 18 amino acids. CDR3 region: CASSQEFVWTGGSDGYTF.

CDR3 sequence: CASSSPTEQYF. This chain links TRBV7-9 with TRBJ2-7. The length of the CDR3 is 11 residues. CDR1 and CDR2 from the germline V gene are SEHNR and FQNEAQ (reference sequence).

The chain recombines TRBV9 with TRBJ2-2; TCRdb returns TRBD1, unconfirmable since there is no DNA. The CDR3 covers 15 residues. Germline lookup yields CDR1 SGDLS and CDR2 YYNGEE. The CDR3 reads CASSVVGGASGELFF.

The rearrangement joins TRBV12-3 or TRBV12-4 to TRBJ2-1. The CDR3 loop spans 14 amino acids. CDR3 loop: CASSLALPPNEQFF.

The chain is built from TRBV5-1 and TRBJ2-2; TCRdb designates TRBD1, a call that cannot be tested without DNA. CDR1 and CDR2 (germline): SGHRS, YFSETQ. The CDR3 runs 13 residues. The CDR3 sequence: CASKVGTTGELFF.

The chain couples TRBV12-3 or TRBV12-4 to TRBJ2-1. This CDR3 is built from 11 residues. The CDR3 is CASSLDYGQFF.

The chain recombines TRBV7-9 with TRBJ2-2; the D gene TCRdb calls, TRBD2, cannot be checked with no DNA. Germline V gene lookup returns CDR1 SEHNR and CDR2 FQNEAQ (reference sequence). This CDR3 comprises 14 residues. This CDR3 reads CASSSGTRTGELFF.

The CDR3 loop is CASSHNRANTEAFF. The rearrangement uses TRBV18 and TRBJ1-1; TCRdb's D call, TRBD1, is unchecked because there is no DNA. CDR1 is KGHSH and CDR2 is LQKENI in the germline V gene. The CDR3 loop spans 14 amino acids. Variable domain in full (rest from reference TRBV18 and TRBJ1-1): NAGVMQNPRHLVRRRGQEARLRCSPMKGHSHVYWYRQLPEEGLKFMVYLQKENIIDESGMPKERFSAEFPKEGPSILRIQQVVRGDSAAYFCASSHNRANTEAFFGQGTRLTVV.

The rearrangement uses TRBV7-9 and TRBJ2-1; TCRdb outputs TRBD1, but without DNA this stays unchecked. Per the germline V gene, CDR1 is SEHNR and CDR2 is FQNEAQ (reference sequence). The CDR3 has 13 residues. CDR3 region: CASSLPGDNEQFF.

V usage is TRBV3-1 and J usage is TRBJ2-2; checking the TCRdb D call of TRBD1 is not possible without DNA. Looked up from germline, CDR1 is LGHDT and CDR2 is YNNKEL (reference sequence). There are 15 residues in the CDR3. CDR3 region: CASSQDETGPGELFF.

V usage is TRBV5-1 and J usage is TRBJ1-1; lacking DNA, the TRBD1 call made by TCRdb goes unchecked. The CDR3 length is 16 residues. Germline V gives CDR1 SGHRS, CDR2 YFSETQ. The CDR3 is CASSPFGQGKNTEAFF.